This passage covers 18 T cell receptor beta chains from one sample sequenced in a study of blood T cell repertoires in COVID-19. The protocol was immunoSEQ multiplex PCR, while the TCRdb copy is restricted to in-frame clones and leaves out a portion. This table has a few hundred thousand clones, 75% to 90% appearing once. Sequencing was done on a sample of PBMCs or T cells enriched from blood (not recorded which). The receptor source for this set is a man between 18 and 35 years old who had recovered from COVID-19.

The chain employs TRBV7-6 and TRBJ1-2; TRBD1 aligns across 7 bases. Looked up from germline, CDR1 is SGHVS and CDR2 is FNYEAQ. V lost 4 bases and J lost 7; bases outside the gene matches: 6. The length of the CDR3 is 13 residues. The CDR3 DNA follows: TGTGCCAGCAGCTCCGGGACAGTCGGTGGCTACACCTTC. Translating it yields CASSSGTVGGYTF.

V usage is TRBV2 and J usage is TRBJ1-4; no firm D call. V shed 6 bases and J shed 8 bases, with 13 bases lying between them. This CDR3 contains 13 residues. Germline values: CDR1 SNHLY, CDR2 FYNNEI. In DNA, the CDR3 is TGTGCCAGCAGGGAGAATCCGGGAGAAAAACTGTTTTTT. Its translation: CASRENPGEKLFF.

The chain couples TRBV7-3 to TRBJ2-1; possibly TRBD1 for D (6 bases). The CDR3 totals 14 residues. Germline CDR1 SGHTA, CDR2 FQGTGA. Trimming took off 3 bases at V and 8 bases at J, with 14 bases between the two ends. CDR3: CASSLMGAQDEQFF. For the CDR3, the DNA is TGTGCCAGCAGCTTGATGGGGGCGCAGGATGAGCAGTTCTTC. Variable domain in full (rest from reference TRBV7-3 and TRBJ2-1): GAGVSQTPSNKVTEKGKYVELRCDPISGHTALYWYRQSLGQGPEFLIYFQGTGAADDSGLPNDRFFAVRPEGSVSTLKIQRTERGDSAVYLCASSLMGAQDEQFFGPGTRLTVL.

This chain joins TRBV6-5 and TRBJ2-1, with 9 bases that match TRBD2. The CDR3 contains 12 residues. Trimming took 10 bases from V and 8 from J; bases not matched to a gene: 6. Germline CDR1 is MNHEY and CDR2 is SVGAGI. This CDR3 reads CATGLASYEQFF. The CDR3 coding sequence is TGTGCCACCGGACTAGCGTCCTATGAGCAGTTCTTC.

This chain connects TRBV2 to TRBJ1-6, with a weak D call TRBD1 (5 bases). Germline CDR1 is SNHLY and CDR2 is FYNNEI. The CDR3 is made up of 14 amino acids. The V end was cut by 3 bases, the J end by 6 bases, with 9 bases between. The CDR3 is CASSEGGGNSPLHF. The CDR3 DNA reads as TGTGCCAGCAGTGAGGGGGGGGGTAATTCACCCCTCCACTTT.

This chain joins TRBV5-1 and TRBJ2-5; 8 nucleotides line up with TRBD2. The CDR3 is 15 amino acids. Per the germline V gene, CDR1 is SGHRS and CDR2 is YFSETQ. V trimming: 4 bases; J trimming: 5 bases; junction bases outside the gene matches: 10. This CDR3 is CASSRLFGGRETQYF. The CDR3 region has the DNA TGCGCCAGCAGCCGCCTCTTTGGCGGGAGGGAGACCCAGTACTTC.

The CDR3, as DNA: TGTGCCTGGACCGGACAATCCGAAAACTCTGGAAACACCATATATTTT. As protein: CAWTGQSENSGNTIYF. The chain recombines TRBV30 with TRBJ1-3; tentative D call: TRBD1 (5 bases). Between the trimmed V and J ends, which lost 4 bases and 0 bases, there was a span of 16 bases. CDR1 GTSNPN and CDR2 SVGIG come from the germline V gene (reference sequence). The CDR3 totals 16 residues. Variable domain in full (rest from reference TRBV30 and TRBJ1-3): SQTIHQWPATLVQPVGSPLSLECTVEGTSNPNLYWYRQAAGRGLQLLFYSVGIGQISSEVPQNLSASRPQDRQFILSSKKLLLSDSGFYLCAWTGQSENSGNTIYFGEGSWLTVV.

The gene calls are TRBV11-2 and TRBJ2-1; 8 positions agree with TRBD1. Germline V CDR1 and CDR2: SGHAT, FQNNGV. Trimming removed 5 bases from V and 6 bases from J; junction bases left unmatched: 12. CDR3 size: 16 residues. The CDR3 region is CASSPTLGQVGNEQFF. The CDR3 coding sequence is TGTGCCAGCAGCCCAACCTTGGGACAGGTTGGCAATGAGCAGTTCTTC.

Remarks on this clone: In the same sample, other DNA sequences code for this CDR3. The chain recombines TRBV9 with TRBJ2-3, with 8 positions matching TRBD1. Trimming removed 3 bases from V and 0 bases from J; junction bases left unmatched: 3. Germline CDR1 SGDLS, CDR2 YYNGEE. The CDR3 spans 15 residues. The CDR3 DNA reads TGTGCCAGCAGCGCTTCAGGGGGCAGCACAGATACGCAGTATTTT. Translated, it gives CASSASGGSTDTQYF.

This clone was counted between two and nine times. V and J are TRBV28 and TRBJ1-5; 10 nucleotides align to TRBD1. The trim removed 8 bases at V and 6 bases at J, leaving 10 bases unmatched. Germline CDR1 is MDHEN and CDR2 is SYDVKM. The CDR3 consists of 15 residues. The CDR3 region has the DNA TGTGCCAGCCCAACGACCGGGACAGGGGCTCAGCCCCAGCATTTT. Encoded protein: CASPTTGTGAQPQHF. The variable domain in full, with the rest retrieved from reference TRBV28 and TRBJ1-5, is DVKVTQSSRYLVKRTGEKVFLECVQDMDHENMFWYRQDPGLGLRLIYFSYDVKMKEKGDIPEGYSVSREKKERFSLILESASTNQTSMYLCASPTTGTGAQPQHFGDGTRLSIL.

J is TRBJ2-2 and V is TRBV5-8; tentatively, D is TRBD2 (6 bases). CDR1 SGHTS and CDR2 YDEGEE come from the germline V gene. The germline V and J ends were trimmed by 2 bases and 4 bases, with 12 bases remaining between them. This CDR3 comprises 15 residues. The CDR3 spells CASSLGPGGTGELFF. CDR3 sequence (DNA): TGTGCCAGCAGCTTAGGGCCCGGGGGCACCGGGGAGCTGTTTTTT.

The rearrangement joins TRBV5-1 to TRBJ2-7; D gene unclear. Germline CDR1 SGHRS, CDR2 YFSETQ. V lost 0 bases, J lost 2 bases, and 9 bases lay in between. This CDR3 region has 14 residues. CDR3 region: CASSLVGSAYEQYF. CDR3 coding DNA: TGCGCCAGCAGCTTGGTTGGCAGTGCCTACGAGCAGTACTTC.

The V gene is TRBV7-2, the J gene TRBJ1-1; D unresolved. V lost 5 bases and J lost 2, with 9 bases in between. CDR1 is SGHTA and CDR2 is FQGNSA in the germline V gene. The CDR3 is 13 residues long. The CDR3 DNA reads as TGTGCCAGCAGCGAGATAGAAAACACTGAAGCTTTCTTT. Its protein product is CASSEIENTEAFF.

This chain connects TRBV5-4 to TRBJ1-2, with D tentatively TRBD1 (5 bases). The germline gives CDR1 SGHNT, CDR2 YYREEE (reference sequence). V was clipped by 3 bases and J by 5 bases, with 11 bases between them. This CDR3 has 13 residues. CDR3 nucleotides: TGTGCCAGCAGCTCCAGGGATAGGTATGGCTACACCTTC. This translates into CASSSRDRYGYTF.

This sequence joins TRBV9 and TRBJ2-7; D possibly corresponds to TRBD2 (6 bases). Trimming took off 3 bases at V and 2 bases at J, with 21 bases between the two ends. CDR3 length: 17 amino acids. Germline loops: CDR1 SGDLS, CDR2 YYNGEE. CDR3 in amino acids: CASSETPHGGTAYEQYF. The CDR3 bases are TGTGCCAGCAGCGAGACCCCCCACGGCGGGACCGCCTACGAGCAGTACTTC.

The chain employs TRBV3-1 (or the pseudogene TRBV3-2) and TRBJ2-2; the D gene is possibly TRBD1 (5 bases). The germline CDR1 and CDR2 sequences are LGHDT and YNNKEL (reference sequence). CDR3 length: 14 amino acids. Trimming shortened V by 4 bases and J by 4 bases, and 10 bases separated the two germline ends. CDR3 in DNA: TGTGCCAGCAGCCCTCGACAGAGCACCGGGGAGCTGTTTTTT. This codes for CASSPRQSTGELFF.

This chain joins TRBV7-9 and TRBJ2-3; perhaps TRBD2 as D (5 bases). With 2 bases removed from V and 5 bases from J, the gap between germline ends came to 14 bases. Germline-derived CDR1 and CDR2 are SEHNR and FQNEAQ (reference sequence). The CDR3 length is 15 residues. CDR3 sequence: CASSLSVGEGDTQYF. The CDR3 nucleotides read TGTGCCAGCAGCTTATCGGTCGGGGAAGGAGATACGCAGTATTTT.

The chain joins TRBV7-8 to TRBJ2-7; perhaps TRBD2 as D (6 bases). There are 12 residues in the CDR3. Germline assignment: CDR1 SGHVS and CDR2 FQNEAQ. Trimming left V 5 bases short and J 6 bases short, with 11 bases between. The CDR3 reads CASSHPGVEQYF. CDR3 bases: TGTGCCAGCAGCCATCCGGGGGTCGAGCAGTACTTC.